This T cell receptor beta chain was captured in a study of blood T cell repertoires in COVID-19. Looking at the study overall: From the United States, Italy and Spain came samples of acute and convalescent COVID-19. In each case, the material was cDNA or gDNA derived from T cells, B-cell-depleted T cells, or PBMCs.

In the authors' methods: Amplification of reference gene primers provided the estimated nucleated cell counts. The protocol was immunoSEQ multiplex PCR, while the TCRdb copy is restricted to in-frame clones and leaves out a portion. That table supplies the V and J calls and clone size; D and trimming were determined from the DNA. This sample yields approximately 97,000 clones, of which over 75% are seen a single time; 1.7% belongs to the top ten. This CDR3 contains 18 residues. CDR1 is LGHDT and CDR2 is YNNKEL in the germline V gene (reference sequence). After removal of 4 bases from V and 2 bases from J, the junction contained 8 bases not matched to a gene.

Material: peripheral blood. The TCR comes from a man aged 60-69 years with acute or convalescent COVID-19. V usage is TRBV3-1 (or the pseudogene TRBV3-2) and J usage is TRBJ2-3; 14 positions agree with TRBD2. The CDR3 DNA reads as TGTGCCAGCAGCCGTCGACTAGCGGGGGGGCTGATCACAGATACGCAGTATTTT. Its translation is CASSRRLAGGLITDTQYF.